This TCR beta chain appears in the sequencing data of a study of shared clonotypes between healthy human individuals. Turning to this clone: What it binds is unknown.

Here immunoSEQ multiplex PCR was the method, and the copy in TCRdb shows in-frame clones only, minus some. The sample has roughly 1.4 million clones, around 98.5% seen once. All donors were Caucasian adults living in Nashville, Tennessee. Overall study results and limits: Although depth was large, rarefaction showed that sequencing of the sorted subsets was incomplete. With a handful of donors compared, roughly 4.9% of naive CD4 clonotypes were shared.

Sequencing used naive CD4+ T cells sorted from blood. As to subset: CD45RA+ positively selected. The sequence was collected from a man younger than 40 in good health.

This CDR3 reads CASSRLANTGELFF. In nucleotides, the CDR3 is TGTGCCAGCAGCCGCCTTGCGAACACCGGGGAGCTGTTTTTT. The V call is TRBV11-2, the J call TRBJ2-2; no definite D call. The V gene lost 5 bases and the J gene lost 0 bases, with 7 bases spanning the gap. CDR1 is SGHAT, CDR2 FQNNGV, per germline. CDR3 length equals 14 residues.